Given below is one TCR beta chain in context. This clone has only a few counts. It lacks a known antigen. Base qualities are not provided; no much larger clone lies one nucleotide away. This entry is derived from a study of blood T cell repertoires in COVID-19 (dated by TCRdb to about 2020). Notes on the research overall: Samples covering the acute and convalescent phases of COVID-19 were provided by collaborators in the United States, Italy and Spain. Nearly every sample came with metadata listing a de-identified subject ID, COVID-19 status, age in years and sex. The samples were drawn from the first 160 participants of the ongoing ImmuneRACE study and from 1,254 subjects provided by 6 global collaborators. Deeply sampled blood TCRbeta repertoires from subjects exposed to, actively infected with, or recovered from COVID-19 were included in the dataset. HLA class I and class II types, where available, came from metadata supplied by the sample provider rather than from assay-based typing. The prospective study material was composed of cDNA or gDNA derived from T cells, B-cell-depleted T cells, or PBMCs. The repertoires were released in a freely available public database intended as a resource for research on the immune response to SARS-CoV-2.

Study-level results and caveats: How much clinical and demographic metadata was included differed by source and by participant, and the metadata was provided uncurated.

The immunoSEQ Assay, a bias-controlled multiplex PCR, was used to amplify TCRbeta CDR3 regions from genomic DNA. Concerning the study's data processing: Nucleated cell counts per sample were estimated from amplification of reference gene primers within the assay. To quantify the absolute abundance of each unique TCRbeta CDR3 rearrangement, sequence reads were collapsed and filtered. For each sample, productive Simpson clonality was calculated by taking the square root of Simpson's diversity index across productive rearrangements. The immuneACCESS repertoire file appears here via TCRdb, limited to in-frame rearrangements. These files lack a portion of the clones; in checked studies, under half of the deficit traces to unresolved V genes, and the cause of the others is not known. The V and J calls and the clone size are those of that table, but D and trimming were determined from the DNA. This sample holds approximately 220,000 clones; roughly 82% were observed only once. Approximately 4.5% of the sample is in the top ten clones.

There are 19 amino acids in the CDR3, from cysteine to phenylalanine inclusive. Only CDR3 DNA remains: 57 bases, in frame from the first base. The germline V gene (reference sequence) provides CDR1 SEHNR and CDR2 FQNEAQ. V is reduced by 5 bases and J by 1 base, leaving a spacing of 26 bases between them. The collaborating institutions used their own protocols to collect whole blood in K2EDTA tubes. Collaborator samples were shipped for TCRbeta analysis as frozen whole blood, isolated PBMCs, or DNA extracted from either sample type. The chain uses TRBV7-9 and TRBJ1-2; the D gene is possibly TRBD1, with 5 bases matching. Sequenced sample: peripheral blood. The clonotype comes from a woman aged 65 to 85 with acute or convalescent COVID-19. The CDR3 protein: CASSPPRAKIPLNNYGYTF. The nucleotide sequence is TGTGCCAGCAGCCCCCCCAGGGCTAAGATTCCCCTAAATAACTATGGCTACACCTTC.